These T cell receptor beta chains were read from a single sample in a study of cytomegalovirus exposure and HLA in healthy donors. The assay was immunoSEQ multiplex PCR, and TCRdb's table has in-frame clones only and misses some. This sample lists 130,000 to 150,000 clones; its ten largest clones have approximately 1.5%. Input material: PBMCs. The receptors shown here come from a woman between 50 and 59 years old in good health and CMV-seronegative. Each CDR3 is given with its conserved first and last residue. D genes are given only for firm matches.

v_gene,j_gene,d_gene,CDR3aa,CDR3nt
TRBV5-1,TRBJ2-5,TRBD1,CASSSTQGAGKTQYF,TGCGCCAGCAGCTCCACTCAGGGGGCCGGGAAGACCCAGTACTTC
TRBV13,TRBJ2-2,TRBD2,CASSSSPGGPGELFF,TGTGCCAGCAGCTCCAGTCCGGGAGGGCCCGGGGAGCTGTTTTTT
TRBV28,TRBJ2-7,TRBD1,CASSLTPGQGRNEQYF,TGTGCCAGCAGTTTAACTCCGGGACAGGGGCGGAACGAGCAGTACTTC
TRBV2,TRBJ2-5,TRBD2,CASSEGTSGLQETQYF,TGTGCCAGCAGTGAGGGGACTAGCGGCCTCCAAGAGACCCAGTACTTC
TRBV7-9,TRBJ1-3,-,CASTQKGDTIYF,TGTGCCAGCACCCAAAAGGGGGACACCATATATTTT
TRBV28,TRBJ1-2,-,CASSSGAAYGYTF,TGTGCCAGCAGTAGTGGGGCGGCCTATGGCTACACCTTC
TRBV5-1,TRBJ2-1,TRBD1,CASSPEGTGIYNEQFF,TGCGCCAGCAGCCCGGAGGGGACAGGGATATACAATGAGCAGTTCTTC
TRBV6-5,TRBJ1-4,TRBD1,CASSRDRRDNEKLFF,TGTGCCAGCAGTCGGGACAGGAGAGATAATGAAAAACTGTTTTTT
TRBV5-4,TRBJ2-6,-,CASSSGSSGANVLTF,TGTGCCAGCAGTTCCGGGTCCTCTGGGGCCAACGTCCTGACTTTC
TRBV4-2,TRBJ2-7,TRBD2,CASSLRTSGSGAYEQYF,TGTGCCAGCAGCCTTCGGACTAGCGGGAGCGGGGCCTACGAGCAGTACTTC
TRBV5-1,TRBJ2-7,-,CASSLAQWGQNGYF,TGCGCCAGCAGCTTGGCCCAGTGGGGCCAGAACGGGTACTTC
TRBV5-4,TRBJ2-7,TRBD1,CASSLVGQGYEQYF,TGTGCCAGCAGCTTGGTTGGACAGGGCTACGAGCAGTACTTC
TRBV7-9,TRBJ2-7,-,CASSPDWGPTYEQYF,TGTGCCAGCAGCCCCGACTGGGGCCCTACCTACGAGCAGTACTTC
TRBV18,TRBJ2-5,-,CASTPNFQETQYF,TGTGCCAGCACGCCGAACTTCCAAGAGACCCAGTACTTC